This T cell receptor beta chain is from a study of blood T cell repertoires in COVID-19 (dated by TCRdb to the early 2020s). In the study overall: Samples from collaborators originated in the United States, Italy and Spain and spanned both the acute and convalescent phases of COVID-19. The repertoires were released in a freely available public database meant as a resource for research on the immune response to SARS-CoV-2. Where HLA class I and class II types were available, the types were taken from metadata supplied by the sample provider, not from assay-based typing. The samples were drawn from the first 160 participants of the ongoing ImmuneRACE study and from 1,254 subjects provided by 6 global collaborators. The material from the prospective study consisted of cDNA or gDNA derived from T cells, B-cell-depleted T cells, or PBMCs. Subjects who had been exposed to COVID-19, were actively infected with it, or had recovered from it provided the deeply sampled blood TCRbeta repertoires that made up the dataset. A de-identified subject ID, COVID-19 status, age in years and sex were almost always included in the sample metadata. On the study overall, not on this receptor specifically: Clinical and demographic metadata were provided uncurated, with the amount varying by source and participant.

The cysteine opens and the phenylalanine closes a CDR3 of 15 amino acids. The CDR3 DNA has 45 bases and is translated from base 1. The CDR1 and CDR2 encoded by the germline V gene (reference sequence) are SGHNT and YYREEE. At the junction V is shortened by 3 bases and J by 4 bases, with 14 bases in between. TCRbeta CDR3 regions were amplified from genomic DNA by means of the immunoSEQ Assay, a bias-controlled multiplex PCR. Processing in the source paper ran as follows. Within the assay, amplification of reference gene primers was used to estimate how many nucleated cells each sample contained. To quantify the absolute abundance of each unique TCRbeta CDR3 rearrangement, sequence reads were collapsed and filtered. For each sample, productive Simpson clonality was calculated as the square root of Simpson's diversity index across productive rearrangements. Held by TCRdb, this immuneACCESS table contains in-frame sequences only and omits some clones. Under half of the omission traces to an unresolved V gene where checked; the cause of the rest is unknown. D and trimming come from the DNA, and the V and J calls and clone size come from that table. This sample has about 200,000 clones in its table, and about four fifths of those were observed once. The biggest ten clones account for about 9.8% of the sample.

Participants in the prospective study were aged about 18 to 89 years, lived in under 30 United States geographic areas, and enrolled through a virtual design. To assign participants to cohorts, the prospective study relied on clinical history that participants themselves reported in a screening survey and a study questionnaire. Each participant in the prospective study had whole blood, serum and a nasopharyngeal or oropharyngeal swab collected by mobile phlebotomists. Prospective study participants could optionally give additional blood draws and questionnaires over an approximately two-month period. Before DNA extraction, blood samples from the prospective study were shipped at room temperature or frozen. Worth noting for this clone: The antigen it binds to is not known. Base qualities were left out, and no much larger clone turns up one base away.

The receptor comes from a woman in her forties or fifties with acute COVID-19. The chain was built from TRBV5-4 and TRBJ1-5; TRBD1 is a weak D gene call, 6 bases matching. Input material: PBMCs or T cells enriched from blood (not recorded which). DNA sequence: TGTGCCAGCAGCTCTCCGGACAGAGAAAATCAGCCCCAGCATTTT. It specifies CASSSPDRENQPQHF. Beyond the CDR3, the reference TRBV5-4 and TRBJ1-5 genes provide the residues; the full variable domain reads: ETGVTQSPTHLIKTRGQQVTLRCSSQSGHNTVSWYQQALGQGPQFIFQYYREEENGRGNFPPRFSGLQFPNYSSELNVNALELDDSALYLCASSSPDRENQPQHFGDGTRLSIL.